These 30 T cell receptor beta chains were all obtained from the same sample, sequenced in a study of blood T cells in healthy people across ages. A second PCR, run for roughly 6 to 11 cycles, used a sample-barcoded 5' primer plus a J-beta primer mix. TCRdb re-called the 5' RACE reads with MiXCR, one entry per CDR3 protein. The sample yields approximately 820,000 distinct CDR3 sequences, 40% to 50% seen once. Material: blood. These receptors were collected from a man aged 55 to 70 in good health.

The chain uses TRBV6-1 and TRBJ2-1; D remains unclear. CDR1 MNHNS and CDR2 SASEGT come from the germline V gene. The CDR3 sequence is 15 residues long. V lost 0 bases, J lost 5 bases, and 11 bases lay in between. The CDR3 reads CASSEARLGNNEQFF. CDR3 nucleotide sequence: TGTGCCAGCAGTGAAGCCAGACTGGGAAACAATGAGCAGTTCTTC.

V gene TRBV5-1 combines with J gene TRBJ2-1; D is possibly TRBD1 or TRBD2 (5 bases each). CDR3 length equals 12 residues. Trimming removed 7 bases from V and 7 bases from J, with 12 bases in between. Germline CDR1 reads SGHRS; CDR2 reads YFSETQ. CDR3 bases: TGCGCCAGCCGAGGAGAGGGGAATGAGCAGTTCTTC. This translates into CASRGEGNEQFF.

This sequence joins TRBV7-9 and TRBJ1-4, with D perhaps TRBD1 (5 bases). Germline V gives CDR1 SEHNR, CDR2 FQNEAQ (reference sequence). Trimming stripped 5 bases from V and 5 bases from J, with 21 bases between. This CDR3 region has 17 residues. The CDR3 sequence is CASSARRSDSGNEKLFF. The CDR3 nucleotides are TGTGCCAGCAGCGCTCGGAGGAGCGACAGCGGAAATGAAAAACTGTTTTTT.

The chain employs TRBV12-3 or TRBV12-4 and TRBJ2-7; D is unresolved. The ends were cut back, 8 bases at V and 3 bases at J, with 17 bases in the middle. This CDR3 is 14 amino acids long. CDR3 amino acids: CASSFDPEIYEQYF. CDR3 sequence (DNA): TGTGCCAGCTCGTTCGACCCTGAGATCTACGAGCAGTACTTC.

The chain combines TRBV12-3 or TRBV12-4 with TRBJ2-7, with 9 bases fitting TRBD1. The CDR3 spans 15 residues. Trimming removed 6 bases from V and 4 bases from J; junction bases left unmatched: 10. Here the CDR3 DNA reads TGTGCCAGCAGGCTTAAACAGGGGGCACCTTACGAGCAGTACTTC. Encoded protein: CASRLKQGAPYEQYF.

This chain uses TRBV13 with TRBJ2-1; D gene ambiguous. CDR1 is PRHDT and CDR2 is FYEKMQ in the germline V gene (reference sequence). The V gene lost 0 bases and the J gene lost 7 bases, with 7 bases spanning the gap. This CDR3 comprises 13 residues. CDR3 in amino acids: CASSLGEANEQFF. CDR3 sequence (DNA): TGTGCCAGCAGCTTAGGCGAAGCTAATGAGCAGTTCTTC. Drawing the rest from reference TRBV13 and TRBJ2-1, the complete variable domain is AAGVIQSPRHLIKEKRETATLKCYPIPRHDTVYWYQQGPGQDPQFLISFYEKMQSDKGSIPDRFSAQQFSDYHSELNMSSLELGDSALYFCASSLGEANEQFFGPGTRLTVL.

Turning to this clonotype: The junction departs from the called germline gene at one end, perhaps through a read error. This chain joins TRBV15 and TRBJ2-5; 7 bases agree with TRBD2. The CDR3 loop spans 15 amino acids. Germline V gives CDR1 LNHNV, CDR2 YYDKDF (reference sequence). The CDR3 DNA is TGTGCCACCAGCAGAGATGGACTAGAGCAAGAGACCCCGTACTTC. This sequence encodes CATSRDGLEQETPYF.

V usage is TRBV14 and J usage is TRBJ1-2; 7 positions agree with TRBD1. The J segment lost 2 bases and the V segment lost 8 bases, leaving 17 bases of the junction unmatched. The CDR3 consists of 17 residues. Per germline, CDR1 SGHDN and CDR2 FVKESK. CDR3: CASDHKAPRTGNYGYTF. The CDR3 DNA sequence: TGTGCCAGCGACCACAAAGCCCCCCGGACAGGCAACTATGGCTACACCTTC.

There are a few counts of this clonotype. The chain recombines TRBV24-1 with TRBJ2-2; D unresolved. This CDR3 contains 17 residues. V gave up 4 bases and J gave up 0 bases, with 14 bases separating them. Germline V gene sequence: CDR1 KGHDR, CDR2 SFDVKD. CDR3 amino acids: CATSERSRSANTGELFF. The CDR3 bases are TGTGCCACCAGTGAAAGGTCGCGATCCGCGAACACCGGGGAGCTGTTTTTT.

The rearrangement joins TRBV7-2 to TRBJ2-5, with D tentatively TRBD2 (5 bases). The CDR3 extends over 16 amino acids. Germline V gene sequence: CDR1 SGHTA, CDR2 FQGNSA. V was pared by 1 base and J by 0 bases, with 12 bases between. The CDR3 is CASSLGVASYQETQYF. The DNA of the CDR3 is TGTGCCAGCAGCTTAGGAGTAGCGTCTTACCAAGAGACCCAGTACTTC.

CDR3: CASSLSGREVYNEQYF. CDR3 coding DNA: TGTGCCAGCAGTCTTAGCGGGAGGGAGGTCTACAATGAGCAGTACTTC. This chain uses TRBV28 with TRBJ2-1; the match to TRBD2 covers 11 bases. TRBJ2-7 matches the DNA end more closely, so the J call is doubtful. This CDR3 contains 16 residues. Per the germline V gene, CDR1 is MDHEN and CDR2 is SYDVKM.

This clonotype is categorized as medium-sized (0.01 to 0.1%). The chain couples TRBV15 to TRBJ2-7, with D hard to call. Trimming shortened V by 3 bases and J by 3 bases, and 12 bases separated the two germline ends. CDR3 length: 14 amino acids. Germline loops: CDR1 LNHNV, CDR2 YYDKDF (reference sequence). CDR3 in DNA: TGTGCCACCAGCAGGAGATCCAGCAACTACGAGCAGTACTTC. This translates into CATSRRSSNYEQYF.

The V call is TRBV12-3 or TRBV12-4, the J call TRBJ1-2; D gene unclear. The CDR3 sequence is 15 residues long. Trimming removed 4 bases at V and 2 bases at J, with 14 bases between. CDR3 sequence reads: CASSSETRLNYGYTF. The CDR3 DNA sequence: TGTGCCAGCAGTTCGGAGACCCGCCTGAACTATGGCTACACCTTC.

The gene calls are TRBV7-3 and TRBJ2-1; D perhaps matches TRBD2 (5 bases). Trimming took 4 bases from V and 1 from J, leaving 14 bases between them. This CDR3 spans 16 amino acids. Germline CDR1 is SGHTA and CDR2 is FQGTGA. The CDR3 reads CASSSYAAGSYNEQFF. The CDR3 nucleotides read TGTGCCAGCAGCTCTTATGCGGCGGGTTCCTACAATGAGCAGTTCTTC.

The chain couples TRBV2 to TRBJ1-2, with D uncertain. Germline V gene lookup returns CDR1 SNHLY and CDR2 FYNNEI. This CDR3 comprises 14 residues. Trimming took off 0 bases at V and 9 bases at J, with 14 bases between the two ends. CDR3 sequence (DNA): TGTGCCAGCAGTGAAGCCGGGCAGGTAGATAGCTACACCTTC. Protein product: CASSEAGQVDSYTF.

For this clonotype: This CDR3 is missing its conserved last phenylalanine or tryptophan, likely due to a read error. The CDR3 loop reads CASSRYSYEQYL. The CDR3 DNA reads TGTGCCAGCAGCCGTTACTCCTACGAGCAGTACTTA. This chain joins TRBV7-2 and TRBJ2-7; D unresolved. Trimming pared 5 bases from V and 0 bases from J, leaving 5 bases between. This CDR3 has 12 residues. Germline V gene lookup returns CDR1 SGHTA and CDR2 FQGNSA.

The V gene is TRBV7-9, the J gene TRBJ2-6; no clear D gene. The V and J ends lost 2 bases and 1 base respectively, with 18 bases between them. The CDR3 contains 19 residues. The V gene's germline CDR1 is SEHNR and CDR2 FQNEAQ (reference sequence). CDR3 nucleotides: TGTGCCAGCAGCTTATCCTCCAAGGTTCTCGTTTCTGGGGCCAACGTCCTGACTTTC. It codes for CASSLSSKVLVSGANVLTF. The full variable domain, with the rest looked up from reference TRBV7-9 and TRBJ2-6, is DTGVSQNPRHKITKRGQNVTFRCDPISEHNRLYWYRQTLGQGPEFLTYFQNEAQLEKSRLLSDRFSAERPKGSFSTLEIQRTEQGDSAMYLCASSLSSKVLVSGANVLTFGAGSRLTVL.

This clonotype has just one count. A clone one base away is much larger, so this may be a read error. V gene TRBV7-2 combines with J gene TRBJ2-1; TRBD2 matches at 10 bases. Germline lookup yields CDR1 SGHTA and CDR2 FQGNSA. The CDR3 is 16 amino acids. The CDR3 loop is CANSSALAGAYNEQFF. The CDR3 nucleotides are TGTGCCAACAGCTCCGCTCTAGCGGGGGCTTACAATGAGCAGTTCTTC.

This chain links TRBV7-8 with TRBJ1-5; D is unclear. Trimming pared 4 bases from V and 2 bases from J, leaving 9 bases between. This CDR3 contains 14 residues. The germline CDR1 and CDR2 sequences are SGHVS and FQNEAQ. The CDR3 spells CASSSTPGNQPQHF. In DNA form, the CDR3 reads TGTGCCAGCAGCTCCACCCCGGGCAATCAGCCCCAGCATTTT.

In the case of this clonotype: Because the CDR3 is missing its conserved closing phenylalanine or tryptophan, this is likely a read error. V usage is TRBV9 and J usage is TRBJ1-2, with 8 positions matching TRBD1. The germline gives CDR1 SGDLS, CDR2 YYNGEE. CDR3 length: 15 amino acids. Unmatched junction bases numbered 8, after V lost 0 bases and J lost 7 bases. The CDR3 DNA sequence: TGTGCCAGCAGCGTAGGGCCGACAGGGGATCGTGGCTACACCCTC. Its translation is CASSVGPTGDRGYTL.

This clonotype was observed a few times. The rearrangement uses TRBV7-2 and TRBJ2-7, with TRBD2 matching 11 bases. CDR1 and CDR2 from the germline V gene are SGHTA and FQGNSA. CDR3 size: 15 residues. V shed 5 bases and J 6 bases; nucleotides not matched to a gene: 9. CDR3 region: CASSAHSGGAREQYF. CDR3 bases: TGTGCCAGCAGCGCCCATAGCGGGGGGGCCCGCGAGCAGTACTTC. The full variable domain, rest sourced from reference TRBV7-2 and TRBJ2-7, is GAGVSQSPSNKVTEKGKDVELRCDPISGHTALYWYRQSLGQGLEFLIYFQGNSAPDKSGLPSDRFSAERTGGSVSTLTIQRTQQEDSAVYLCASSAHSGGAREQYFGPGTRLTVT.

The J gene is TRBJ2-1, the V gene TRBV6-2 or TRBV6-3; 7 nucleotides match TRBD1. Germline loops: CDR1 MNHEY, CDR2 SVGEGT. The CDR3 spans 14 residues. The trim removed 7 bases at V and 9 bases at J, leaving 12 bases unmatched. CDR3 residues: CASNIPGTASEQFF. The CDR3 nucleotides read TGTGCCAGCAACATACCCGGGACAGCAAGTGAGCAGTTCTTC.

The J gene is TRBJ2-1, the V gene TRBV20-1; unclear D gene. V lost 1 base and J lost 8, with 9 bases in between. The CDR3 is made up of 12 amino acids. CDR1 is DFQATT and CDR2 is SNEGSKA in the germline V gene (reference sequence). The CDR3 protein is CSARVQQDEQFF. In DNA form, the CDR3 reads TGCAGTGCTAGAGTTCAGCAGGATGAGCAGTTCTTC.

This clonotype occurred many times. A read error may account for a junction end that differs from germline. The V and J genes are TRBV27 and TRBJ1-1, with 7 bases matching TRBD1. This CDR3 spans 12 amino acids. Germline CDR1 is MNHEY and CDR2 is SMNVEV (reference sequence). The CDR3 coding sequence is TGCGCCAGCAGGACAGGGAACACTGAAGCTTTCTTT. Its protein product is CASRTGNTEAFF.

This clonotype was counted a few times. The chain joins TRBV5-1 to TRBJ2-1; 11 positions agree with TRBD1. J gave up 6 bases and V 4 bases, and 9 bases lay outside the gene matches. Germline V lookup: CDR1 SGHRS, CDR2 YFSETQ. This CDR3 spans 16 amino acids. CDR3 nucleotides: TGCGCCAGCAGCGAAGGGACAGGGGGAATTCTCAATGAGCAGTTCTTC. It is translated as CASSEGTGGILNEQFF.

V usage is TRBV6-5 and J usage is TRBJ1-2, with a weak D call TRBD1 (6 bases). The CDR3 is 15 residues long. The germline V gene has CDR1 MNHEY and CDR2 SVGAGI. Trimming removed 5 bases at V and 0 bases at J, with 13 bases between. The CDR3 spells CASSDRQAPNYGYTF. The CDR3 DNA reads as TGTGCCAGCAGTGATCGACAGGCCCCTAACTATGGCTACACCTTC.

In its sample, this clonotype was seen once. One end of the junction does not line up with germline, which may come from a read error. The chain couples TRBV4-2 to TRBJ2-4; D ambiguous. Germline CDR1 and CDR2: LGHNA and YNFKEQ. This CDR3 comprises 13 residues. CDR3 DNA: TGTGCCGGCAGCCAAGATCCCGAAGGAGAGCAGTACTTC. Amino acid sequence: CAGSQDPEGEQYF.

This clonotype has only a few counts. This chain links TRBV12-3 or TRBV12-4 with TRBJ2-2; weak D call: TRBD2 (6 bases). Trimming cost V 4 bases and J 8 bases, with 14 bases left between them. The CDR3 has 14 residues. CDR3 amino acids: CASSSGLREGELFF. The CDR3 coding sequence is TGTGCCAGCAGTTCGGGACTGCGAGAAGGGGAGCTGTTTTTT.

This clonotype was observed a few times. This chain links TRBV6-6 with TRBJ1-2; 10 nucleotides align to TRBD1. V dropped 2 bases and J dropped 7; count of bases not matched to a gene: 10. Per germline, CDR1 MNHNY and CDR2 SVGAGI (reference sequence). The CDR3 is 16 residues long. The CDR3 coding sequence is TGTGCCAGCAGTTACCCCGGGACAGGGGCGACCGCTGGCTACACCTTC. It specifies CASSYPGTGATAGYTF.

The J gene is TRBJ1-6, the V gene TRBV21-1; TRBD1 reflects the table's D call only, with no check against the DNA. TRBV21-1 is designated a pseudogene. This CDR3 contains 15 residues. CDR3 DNA: TGTGCCAGCAGCAATAGACAGGGGTCTGGATCACCCCTCCACTTT. Encoded protein: CASSNRQGSGSPLHF.